What follows are 8 T cell receptor beta chains derived from one specimen sequenced in a study of T cells in Graves' hyperthyroidism and ophthalmopathy. TCR beta CDR3 region amplification was performed from RNA transcripts. The TCR CDR3 was amplified in a first-round RT-PCR using the HTBI primer set. TCRdb processed the multiplex PCR reads anew with MiXCR; each CDR3 protein has one entry. This table has roughly 380,000 distinct CDR3 sequences, roughly 14% appearing once. Sequencing input: blood. These receptor sequences come from a woman aged 55 to 70 with Graves' hyperthyroidism.

This clonotype was detected ten times or more. DNA of the CDR3: TGTGCCAGCAGTGAAACGCTAGCGGGATCCTACAATGAGCAGTTCTTC. This encodes CASSETLAGSYNEQFF. The rearrangement joins TRBV2 to TRBJ2-1, with TRBD2 matching 9 bases. V lost 2 bases, J lost 1 base, and 3 bases stayed unmatched. Germline-derived CDR1 and CDR2 are SNHLY and FYNNEI. The CDR3 has 16 residues.

Note on this clonotype: This may come from a read error, since a much larger clone is one base off. The chain links TRBV9 to TRBJ1-3; D remains ambiguous. There are 14 residues in the CDR3. CDR1 and CDR2 from the germline V gene are SGDLS and YYNGEE. CDR3: CASSVGHSGNTVYF. In nucleotides, the CDR3 is TGTGCCAGCAGCGTAGGACACTCTGGAAACACCGTATATTTT. The full variable domain, completed using reference TRBV9 and TRBJ1-3, is DSGVTQTPKHLITATGQRVTLRCSPRSGDLSVYWYQQSLDQGLQFLIQYYNGEERAKGNILERFSAQQFPDLHSELNLSSLELGDSALYFCASSVGHSGNTVYFGEGSWLTVV.

This clonotype was counted a few times. The rearrangement joins TRBV18 to TRBJ2-7; D uncertain. This CDR3 region has 15 residues. Germline assignment: CDR1 KGHSH and CDR2 LQKENI. Deletions cut 0 bases from V and 9 bases from J, with 18 bases between. The CDR3 is CASSPPLRFTTPQYF. CDR3 DNA: TGTGCCAGCTCACCACCGTTGCGGTTTACGACCCCGCAGTACTTC.

The chain uses TRBV27 and TRBJ2-1; D may be TRBD1 or TRBD2 (6 bases each). The V gene lost 4 bases and the J gene lost 10 bases, with 26 bases spanning the gap. The CDR3 runs to 17 residues. The germline V gene encodes CDR1 MNHEY and CDR2 SMNVEV (reference sequence). DNA of the CDR3: TGTGCCAGCAGTTCCTCTGGCCTCTCGACAGGCGGAGGGGAGCAGTTCTTC. It codes for CASSSSGLSTGGGEQFF.

This clonotype was seen ten or more times. The chain uses TRBV28 and TRBJ1-2; D is possibly TRBD1 (6 bases). This CDR3 has 15 residues. Germline-derived CDR1 and CDR2 are MDHEN and SYDVKM. Deletions cut 4 bases from V and 5 bases from J, with 17 bases between. CDR3 sequence reads: CASSSATGSGYGYTF. CDR3 nucleotides: TGTGCCAGCAGTTCGGCTACAGGGAGCGGGTATGGCTACACCTTC.

This clonotype was recorded many times. This chain links TRBV5-6 with TRBJ2-1; no firm D call. Germline CDR1 reads SGHDT; CDR2 reads YYEEEE. The CDR3 runs to 12 residues. Trimming cost V 4 bases and J 7 bases, with 9 bases left between them. The chain's CDR3 is CASSRQWNEQFF. Written as DNA, the CDR3 is TGTGCCAGCAGCCGGCAATGGAATGAGCAGTTCTTC.

This clonotype was recorded at least ten times. The V gene is TRBV28, the J gene TRBJ2-7; the match to TRBD2 covers 8 bases. This CDR3 contains 14 residues. CDR1 is MDHEN, CDR2 SYDVKM, per germline. V dropped 3 bases and J dropped 4; count of bases not matched to a gene: 5. CDR3 sequence (DNA): TGTGCCAGCAGTTTGTTGGGACTAGATTACGAGCAGTACTTC. Its translation is CASSLLGLDYEQYF. The full variable domain, rest sourced from reference TRBV28 and TRBJ2-7, is DVKVTQSSRYLVKRTGEKVFLECVQDMDHENMFWYRQDPGLGLRLIYFSYDVKMKEKGDIPEGYSVSREKKERFSLILESASTNQTSMYLCASSLLGLDYEQYFGPGTRLTVT.

Many counts were recorded for this clonotype. This chain uses TRBV2 with TRBJ2-1; 9 bases are a match to TRBD2. The germline V gene encodes CDR1 SNHLY and CDR2 FYNNEI. CDR3 length: 13 amino acids. V was pared by 11 bases and J by 6 bases, with 8 bases of the junction left unmatched. DNA for the CDR3: TGTGCCGCAAGGCTAGCGGGGTTCAATGAGCAGTTCTTC. Translation gives CAARLAGFNEQFF.